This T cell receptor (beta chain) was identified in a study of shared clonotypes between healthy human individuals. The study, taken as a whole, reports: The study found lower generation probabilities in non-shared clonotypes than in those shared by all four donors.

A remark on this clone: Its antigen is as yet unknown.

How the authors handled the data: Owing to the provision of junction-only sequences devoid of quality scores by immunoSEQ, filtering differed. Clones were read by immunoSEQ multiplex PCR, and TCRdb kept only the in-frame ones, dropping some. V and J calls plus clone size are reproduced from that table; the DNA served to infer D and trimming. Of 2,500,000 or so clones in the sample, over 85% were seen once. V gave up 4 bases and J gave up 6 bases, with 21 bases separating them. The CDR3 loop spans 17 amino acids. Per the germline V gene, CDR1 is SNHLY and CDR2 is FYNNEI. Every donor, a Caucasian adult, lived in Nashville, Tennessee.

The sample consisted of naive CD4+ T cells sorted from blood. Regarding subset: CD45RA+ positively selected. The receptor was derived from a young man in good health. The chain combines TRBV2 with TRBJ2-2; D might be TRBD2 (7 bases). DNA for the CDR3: TGTGCCAGCAGTGGGGGGCCTCCACAGGCGGGAGCCGGGGAGCTGTTTTTT. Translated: CASSGGPPQAGAGELFF.